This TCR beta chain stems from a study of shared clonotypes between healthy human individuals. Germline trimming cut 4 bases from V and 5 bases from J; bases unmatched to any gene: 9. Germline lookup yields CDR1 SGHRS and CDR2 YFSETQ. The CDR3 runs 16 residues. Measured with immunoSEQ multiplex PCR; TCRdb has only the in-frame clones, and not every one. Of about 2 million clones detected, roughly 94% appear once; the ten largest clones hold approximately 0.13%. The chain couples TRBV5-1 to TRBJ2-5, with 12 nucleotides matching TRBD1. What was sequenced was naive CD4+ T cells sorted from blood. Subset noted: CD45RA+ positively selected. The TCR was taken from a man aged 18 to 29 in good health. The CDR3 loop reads CASSLRGQGARETQYF. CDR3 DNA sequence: TGCGCCAGCAGCCTTCGGGGACAGGGGGCCCGTGAGACCCAGTACTTC.